This TCR beta chain was obtained from a study of blood T cells in healthy people across ages (dated by TCRdb to 2015 to 2017). For the wider study: In model experiments, roughly one uniquely barcoded TCR beta cDNA molecule per two T cells was captured by template switching. Using deep sequencing normalized with unique cDNA molecular identifiers, the study measured how TCR beta repertoire diversity changes with age. The donors were divided into four age groups: young (average approximately 15 years), middle-aged (around 41), aged (about 56) and long-lived (about 79). To avoid experimental bias, donors of different ages were randomly spread across the sequencing lanes. For two donors (one aged 18 to 30 and one aged 80 or older), the study analyzed two additional independent replicas of 1 million unique cDNA reads from the same blood draw.

As concerns this clonotype: Its cognate antigen has yet to be identified. Base qualities are not provided; no much larger clone lies one nucleotide away.

The paper as a whole reports these results and caveats: Total diversity estimates from one million sequenced T cells were considered lower bounds and underestimates. As age increased, observed TCR beta diversity per million T cells dropped in a roughly linear way, and a significant reduction was already evident by age about 40. The percentage of naive T cells measured by flow cytometry correlated strongly with observed TCR beta diversity. Because profiling used bulk unsorted PBMCs, naive and antigen-experienced compartments could not be compared conclusively. Because the CMV infection status of the donors was unknown, age-related changes in expanded clonotypes may potentially have been confounded. Compared with the aged group, the long-lived group had more naive CD4+ T cells, fewer expanded clones and increased TCR diversity, suggesting age selection.

The library was made by 5' RACE. TCRdb lists the instrument as Illumina HiSeq 2500. The second PCR ran for about 7 to 11 cycles and used a J-beta primer mix along with a sample-barcoded 5' primer. A template-switch 5' adaptor carrying 12 random nucleotides introduced a unique molecular identifier onto each TCR beta cDNA molecule. Each sample yielded at least 3 million CDR3-containing paired-end reads. The Mint cDNA synthesis kit, primed by a TRBC-specific oligonucleotide, was used to synthesize first-strand cDNA from all RNA. All cDNA was treated with uracil-DNA glycosylase and then went through a first 18-cycle PCR with the universal primers M1SS and BC2_uni_R. Per the original workflow: Normalization of each sample was performed by random selection of 1 million high-quality reads, each carrying a distinct molecular identifier. Reads sharing molecular identifiers were discarded rather than binned into consensus sequences. MiTCR, with a Q25 quality threshold and the strictest error-elimination algorithm, was used for CDR3 identification, clonotype clustering and error correction. A nonparametric unseen species model with Euler transformation was used to estimate lower-bound total TCR beta diversity. TCRdb's own reprocessing of the public reads used fastp at Q25 and MiXCR and kept productive beta chains. A single entry per CDR3 protein holds the most common genes and DNA from its merged rows. Here the V and J calls rest on TCRdb's processing, not on the authors' analysis. Counted in this sample were approximately 880,000 distinct CDR3 sequences; about 48% of them appeared once. The ten top clones hold around an eighth of the sample.

Systemically healthy Caucasian individuals from Russia, 35 to 40 in total and aged roughly 6 to 100 years, were included as donors. Each donor gave around 9.9 milliliters of peripheral blood, collected into EDTA-treated Vacutainer tubes. PBMCs were isolated by Ficoll-Paque density-gradient centrifugation, with at least 6 million obtained per sample. Total RNA, at least 6 micrograms per sample, was extracted from PBMCs with Trizol reagent. For every donor, an aliquot of PBMCs went through flow cytometry to measure the percentages of naive CD45RAhigh/CD27high T cells. The receptor comes from a man aged 30 to 39 in good health. What was sequenced was blood.

The DNA sequence reads TGTGCCAGCAGCTTAGGTCGGCTAGTAAAGATGAATGAGCAGTTCTTC. Translated, it reads CASSLGRLVKMNEQFF. The chain employs TRBV7-7 and TRBJ2-1; there is no confident call for the D gene. CDR1 SSHAT and CDR2 FNYEAQ were looked up in the germline V gene (reference sequence). Inclusive of the bounding cysteine and phenylalanine, the CDR3 is 16 residues long. Only the CDR3 region is kept as DNA, spanning 48 bases read in frame from base 1. The V and J ends are trimmed by 1 base and 7 bases, leaving 17 bases between them.